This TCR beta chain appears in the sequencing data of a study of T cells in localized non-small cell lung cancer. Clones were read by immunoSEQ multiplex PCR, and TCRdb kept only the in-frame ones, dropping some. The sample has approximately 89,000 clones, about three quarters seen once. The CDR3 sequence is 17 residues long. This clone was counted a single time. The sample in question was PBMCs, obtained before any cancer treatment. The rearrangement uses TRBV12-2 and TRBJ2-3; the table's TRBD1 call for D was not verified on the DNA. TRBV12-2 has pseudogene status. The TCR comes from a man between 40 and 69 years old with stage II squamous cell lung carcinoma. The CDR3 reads CASRLVQEGEVADTQYF. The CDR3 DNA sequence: TGTGCAAGTCGCTTAGTGCAGGAAGGGGAAGTCGCAGATACGCAGTATTTT.